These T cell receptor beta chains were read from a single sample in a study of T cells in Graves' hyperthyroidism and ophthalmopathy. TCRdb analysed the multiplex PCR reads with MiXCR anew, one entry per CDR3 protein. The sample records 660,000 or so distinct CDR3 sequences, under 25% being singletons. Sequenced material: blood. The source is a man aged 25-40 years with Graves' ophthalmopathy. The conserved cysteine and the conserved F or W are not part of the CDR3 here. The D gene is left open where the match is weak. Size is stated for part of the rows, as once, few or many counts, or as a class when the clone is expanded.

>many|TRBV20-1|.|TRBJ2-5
SARWYQETQY
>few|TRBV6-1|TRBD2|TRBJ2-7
ASRDRGLAYEQY
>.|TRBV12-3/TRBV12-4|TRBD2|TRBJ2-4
ASSTPGLGPRAKNIQY
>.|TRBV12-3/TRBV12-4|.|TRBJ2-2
ASSLHTLNTGELF
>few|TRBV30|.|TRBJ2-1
AWSVEGPLSYNEQF
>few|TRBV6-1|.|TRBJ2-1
ASSSTLSGLYNEQF
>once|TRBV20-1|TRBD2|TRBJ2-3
SATDTGTSLNTQY
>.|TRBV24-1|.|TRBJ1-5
AAGDQPQH
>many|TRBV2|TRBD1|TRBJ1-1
ASRGGQGAGEAF
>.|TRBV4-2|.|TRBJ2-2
ASSQGVNPSGELF
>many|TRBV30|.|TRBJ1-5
AWSVDMGQPQH
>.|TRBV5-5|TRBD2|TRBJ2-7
ASSWTSGDYEQY
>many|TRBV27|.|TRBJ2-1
ASSLGTAAEQF
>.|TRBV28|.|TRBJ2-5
ASNFHREQSKTQY
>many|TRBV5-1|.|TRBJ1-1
ASSLRDENTEAF
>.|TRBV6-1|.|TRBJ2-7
ASTQGSSSYVQY
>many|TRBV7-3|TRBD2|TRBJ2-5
ASSLASGRFQETQY